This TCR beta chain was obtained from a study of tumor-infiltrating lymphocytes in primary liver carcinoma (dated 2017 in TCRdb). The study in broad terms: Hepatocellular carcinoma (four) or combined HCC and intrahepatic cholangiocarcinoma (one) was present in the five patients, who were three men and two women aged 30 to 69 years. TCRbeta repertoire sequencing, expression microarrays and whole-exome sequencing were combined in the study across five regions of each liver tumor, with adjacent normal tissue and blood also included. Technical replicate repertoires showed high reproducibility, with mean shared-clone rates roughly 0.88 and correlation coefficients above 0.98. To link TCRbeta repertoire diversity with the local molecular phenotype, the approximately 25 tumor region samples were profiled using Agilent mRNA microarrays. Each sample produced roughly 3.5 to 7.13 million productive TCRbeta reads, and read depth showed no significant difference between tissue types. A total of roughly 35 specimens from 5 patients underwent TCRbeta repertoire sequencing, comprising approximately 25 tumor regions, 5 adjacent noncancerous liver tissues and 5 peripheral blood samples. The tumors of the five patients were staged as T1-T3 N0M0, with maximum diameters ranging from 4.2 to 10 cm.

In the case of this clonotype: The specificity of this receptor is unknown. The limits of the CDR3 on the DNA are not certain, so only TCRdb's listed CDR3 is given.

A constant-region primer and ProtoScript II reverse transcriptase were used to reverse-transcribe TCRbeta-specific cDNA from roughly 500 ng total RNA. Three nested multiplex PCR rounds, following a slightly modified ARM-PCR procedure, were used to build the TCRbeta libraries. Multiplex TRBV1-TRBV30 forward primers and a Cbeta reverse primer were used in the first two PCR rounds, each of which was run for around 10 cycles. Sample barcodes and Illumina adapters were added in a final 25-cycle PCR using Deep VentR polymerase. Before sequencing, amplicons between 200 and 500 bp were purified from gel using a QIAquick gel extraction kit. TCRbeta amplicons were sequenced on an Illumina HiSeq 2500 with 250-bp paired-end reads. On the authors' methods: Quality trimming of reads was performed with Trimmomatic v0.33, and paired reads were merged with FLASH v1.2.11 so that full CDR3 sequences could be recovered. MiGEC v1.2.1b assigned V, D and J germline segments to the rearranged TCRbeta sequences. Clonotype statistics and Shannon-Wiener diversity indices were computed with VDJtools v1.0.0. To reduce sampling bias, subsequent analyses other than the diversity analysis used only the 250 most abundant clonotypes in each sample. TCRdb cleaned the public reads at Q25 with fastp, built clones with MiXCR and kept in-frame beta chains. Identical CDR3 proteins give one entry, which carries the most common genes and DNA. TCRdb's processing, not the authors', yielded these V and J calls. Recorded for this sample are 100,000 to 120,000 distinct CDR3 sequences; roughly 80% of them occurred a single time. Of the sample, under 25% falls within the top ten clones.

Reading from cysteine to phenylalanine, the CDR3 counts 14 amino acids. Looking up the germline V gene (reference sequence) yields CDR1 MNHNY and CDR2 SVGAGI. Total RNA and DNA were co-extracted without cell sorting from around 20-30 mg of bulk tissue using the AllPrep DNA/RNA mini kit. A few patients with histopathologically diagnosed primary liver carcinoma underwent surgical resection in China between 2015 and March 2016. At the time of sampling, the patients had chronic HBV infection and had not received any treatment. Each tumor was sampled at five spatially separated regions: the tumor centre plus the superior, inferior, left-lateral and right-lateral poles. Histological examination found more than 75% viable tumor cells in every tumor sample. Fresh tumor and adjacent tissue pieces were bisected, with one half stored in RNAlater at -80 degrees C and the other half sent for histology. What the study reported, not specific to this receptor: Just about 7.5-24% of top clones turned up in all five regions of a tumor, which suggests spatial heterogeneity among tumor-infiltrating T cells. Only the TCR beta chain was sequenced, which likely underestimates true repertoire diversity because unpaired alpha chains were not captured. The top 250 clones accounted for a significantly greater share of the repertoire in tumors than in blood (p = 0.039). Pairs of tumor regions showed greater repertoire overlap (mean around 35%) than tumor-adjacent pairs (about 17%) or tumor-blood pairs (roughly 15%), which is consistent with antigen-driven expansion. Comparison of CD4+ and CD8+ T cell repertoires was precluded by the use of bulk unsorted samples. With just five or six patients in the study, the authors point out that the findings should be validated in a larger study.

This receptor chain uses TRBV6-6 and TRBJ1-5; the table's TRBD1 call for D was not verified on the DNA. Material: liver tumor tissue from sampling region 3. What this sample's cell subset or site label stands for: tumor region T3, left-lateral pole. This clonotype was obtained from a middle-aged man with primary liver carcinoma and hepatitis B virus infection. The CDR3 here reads CASILDSGNQPQHF.